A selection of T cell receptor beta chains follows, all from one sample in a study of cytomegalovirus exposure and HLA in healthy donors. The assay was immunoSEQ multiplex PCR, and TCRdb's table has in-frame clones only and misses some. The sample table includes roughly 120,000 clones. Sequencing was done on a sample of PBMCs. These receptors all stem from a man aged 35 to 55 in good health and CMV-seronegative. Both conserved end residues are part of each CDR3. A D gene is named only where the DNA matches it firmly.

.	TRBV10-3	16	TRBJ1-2	CAIKATAGLTNYGYTF	TGTGCCATCAAAGCCACCGCAGGGCTTACTAACTATGGCTACACCTTC
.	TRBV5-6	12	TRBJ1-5	CASSFTIQPQHF	TGTGCCAGCAGCTTCACTATTCAGCCCCAGCATTTT
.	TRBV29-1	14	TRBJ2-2	CSVGNTGNTGELFF	TGCAGCGTTGGAAATACAGGGAACACCGGGGAGCTGTTTTTT
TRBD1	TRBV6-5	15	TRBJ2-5	CASRRDRGWWETQYF	TGTGCCAGCAGACGGGACAGGGGATGGTGGGAGACCCAGTACTTC
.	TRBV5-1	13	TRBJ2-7	CASSLEVAYEQYF	TGCGCCAGCAGCTTGGAAGTAGCCTACGAGCAGTACTTC
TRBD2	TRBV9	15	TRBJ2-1	CASSVVSGSRNEQFF	TGTGCCAGCAGCGTAGTTAGCGGGAGTAGGAATGAGCAGTTCTTC
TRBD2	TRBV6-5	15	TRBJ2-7	CASSYGGLASDEQYF	TGTGCCAGCAGTTACGGGGGACTAGCTTCTGACGAGCAGTACTTC
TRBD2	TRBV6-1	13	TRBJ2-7	CASRASGTYEQYF	TGTGCCAGCAGGGCTAGCGGTACCTACGAGCAGTACTTC
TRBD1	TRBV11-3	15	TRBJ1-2	CASSRGQGSASGYTF	TGTGCCAGCAGCAGGGGGCAGGGGAGCGCATCTGGCTACACCTTC
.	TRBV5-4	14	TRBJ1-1	CASSLGQSYTEAFF	TGTGCCAGCAGCTTGGGACAGTCCTACACTGAAGCTTTCTTT
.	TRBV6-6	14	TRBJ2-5	CASSRREYQETQYF	TGTGCCAGCAGCCGACGGGAGTACCAAGAGACCCAGTACTTC
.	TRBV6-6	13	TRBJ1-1	CASSYADGTEALF	TGTGCCAGCAGTTACGCGGACGGGACTGAAGCTCTCTTT
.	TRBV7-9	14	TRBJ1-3	CASSPRSSGNTIYF	TGTGCCAGCAGCCCCCGCAGCTCTGGAAACACCATATATTTT
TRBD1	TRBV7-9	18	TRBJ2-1	CASVSGTGSPSSYNEQFF	TGTGCCAGCGTGTCCGGGACAGGGTCTCCCAGCTCCTACAATGAGCAGTTCTTC
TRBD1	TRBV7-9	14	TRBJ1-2	CASSQTGGFEGYTF	TGTGCCAGCAGCCAGACAGGGGGTTTTGAGGGCTACACCTTC
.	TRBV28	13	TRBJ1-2	CATKDRANYGYTF	TGTGCCACCAAAGACAGAGCTAACTATGGCTACACCTTC
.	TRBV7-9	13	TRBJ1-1	CASSLVGDTEAFF	TGTGCCAGCAGCTTAGTAGGGGACACTGAAGCTTTCTTT
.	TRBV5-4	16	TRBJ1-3	CACLRGGPTSGNTIYF	TGTGCCTGCCTTAGGGGGGGTCCTACCTCTGGAAACACCATATATTTT
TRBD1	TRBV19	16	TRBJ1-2	CASSIAGQGANYGYTF	TGCGCCAGTAGTATAGCGGGGCAGGGGGCTAACTATGGCTACACCTTC
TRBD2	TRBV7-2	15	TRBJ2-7	CASSSVGTSGYEQYF	TGTGCCAGCAGCTCAGTGGGGACTAGCGGCTACGAGCAGTACTTC
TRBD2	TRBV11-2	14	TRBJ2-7	CASSPGTSGYEQYF	TGTGCCAGCAGCCCTGGGACTAGCGGCTACGAGCAGTACTTC
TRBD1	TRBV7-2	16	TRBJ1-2	CASSLTLSGTGYGYTF	TGTGCCAGCAGCTTAACACTTTCCGGGACAGGCTATGGCTACACCTTC
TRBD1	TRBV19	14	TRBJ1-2	CASSIQGANYGYTF	TGTGCCAGTAGTATACAGGGGGCGAACTATGGCTACACCTTC
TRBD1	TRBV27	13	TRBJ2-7	CASSNRGSYEQYF	TGTGCCAGCAGTAACAGGGGCTCCTACGAGCAGTACTTC
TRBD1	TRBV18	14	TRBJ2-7	CASTGTGSTYEQYF	TGTGCCAGCACGGGGACAGGCTCCACCTACGAGCAGTACTTC
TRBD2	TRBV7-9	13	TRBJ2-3	CASSLGPSGRWYF	TGTGCCAGCAGCTTAGGTCCTAGCGGGAGGTGGTATTTT
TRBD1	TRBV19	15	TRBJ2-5	CASRGLGTGQETQYF	TGTGCCAGTAGGGGACTCGGGACAGGGCAAGAGACCCAGTACTTC
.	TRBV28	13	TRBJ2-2	CASTGSNTGELFF	TGTGCCAGTACAGGGTCGAACACCGGGGAGCTGTTTTTT
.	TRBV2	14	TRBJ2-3	CARSGLPSTDTQYF	TGTGCCAGATCAGGACTCCCTAGCACAGATACGCAGTATTTT
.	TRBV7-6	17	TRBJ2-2	CASSNNAGEGNTGELFF	TGTGCCAGCAGCAACAATGCCGGCGAGGGGAACACCGGGGAGCTGTTTTTT
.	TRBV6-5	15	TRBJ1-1	CASSRSGQLNTEAFF	TGTGCCAGCAGCCGATCCGGACAGTTGAACACTGAAGCTTTCTTT
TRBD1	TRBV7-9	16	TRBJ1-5	CASSYDRGGSNQPQHF	TGTGCCAGCAGCTACGACAGGGGTGGTAGCAATCAGCCCCAGCATTTT
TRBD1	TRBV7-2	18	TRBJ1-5	CASSLPRRPGGSNQPQHF	TGTGCCAGCAGCTTACCCAGGCGCCCAGGGGGTAGCAATCAGCCCCAGCATTTT
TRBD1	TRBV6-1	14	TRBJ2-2	CASRATGDTGELFF	TGTGCCAGCCGGGCGACAGGGGACACCGGGGAGCTGTTTTTT
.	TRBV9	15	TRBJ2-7	CASSVAGGGVYEQYF	TGTGCCAGCAGCGTAGCTGGAGGGGGCGTCTACGAGCAGTACTTC
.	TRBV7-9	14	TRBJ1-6	CASSANGGGSPLHF	TGTGCCAGCAGCGCTAATGGCGGAGGTTCACCCCTCCACTTT
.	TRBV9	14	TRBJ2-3	CASSVGAGLDTQYF	TGTGCCAGCAGCGTAGGGGCAGGGTTGGATACGCAGTATTTT
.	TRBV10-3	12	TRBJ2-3	CATQGGTDTQYF	TGTGCCACCCAGGGGGGTACAGATACGCAGTATTTT
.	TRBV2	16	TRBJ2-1	CASSEWGGESYNEQFF	TGTGCCAGCAGTGAGTGGGGCGGCGAATCCTACAATGAGCAGTTCTTC
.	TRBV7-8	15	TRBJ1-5	CASSQYPQGNQPQHF	TGTGCCAGCAGCCAATACCCACAGGGCAATCAGCCCCAGCATTTT
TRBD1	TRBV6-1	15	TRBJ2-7	CASSVTGTGVYEQYF	TGTGCCAGCAGTGTTACTGGGACAGGCGTTTACGAGCAGTACTTC
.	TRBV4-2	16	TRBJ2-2	CASSQVGGPNTGELFF	TGTGCCAGCAGCCAAGTGGGAGGCCCGAACACCGGGGAGCTGTTTTTT
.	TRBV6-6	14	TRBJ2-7	CASSYSLAAYEQYF	TGTGCCAGCAGTTACTCGCTAGCCGCCTACGAGCAGTACTTC
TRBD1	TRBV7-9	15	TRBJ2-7	CASSSTGTGPYEQYF	TGTGCCAGCAGCTCAACCGGGACAGGTCCCTACGAGCAGTACTTC
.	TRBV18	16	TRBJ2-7	CASSPQIFAGDGEQYF	TGTGCCAGCTCACCACAGATCTTCGCCGGGGATGGCGAGCAGTACTTC
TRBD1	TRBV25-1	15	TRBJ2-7	CASRETGGGSYEQYF	TGTGCCAGCAGGGAGACAGGGGGTGGCTCCTACGAGCAGTACTTC
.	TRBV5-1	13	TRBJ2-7	CASSLSGPYEQYF	TGCGCCAGCAGCTTAAGCGGCCCCTACGAGCAGTACTTC
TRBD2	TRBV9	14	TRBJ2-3	CASSVSGSPDTQYF	TGTGCCAGCAGCGTTAGCGGGAGTCCAGATACGCAGTATTTT
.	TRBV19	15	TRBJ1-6	CASSIHRSSNSPLHF	TGTGCCAGTAGTATTCACAGGAGCAGTAATTCACCCCTCCACTTT
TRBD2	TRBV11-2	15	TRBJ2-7	CASNALAGSHYEQYF	TGTGCCAGTAACGCCCTAGCGGGGTCCCACTACGAGCAGTACTTC
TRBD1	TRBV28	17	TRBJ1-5	CASSPIHRGQSNQPQHF	TGTGCCAGCAGCCCAATCCACAGGGGGCAAAGCAATCAGCCCCAGCATTTT
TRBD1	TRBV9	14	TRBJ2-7	CASSLGTGSYEQYF	TGTGCCAGCAGCCTCGGGACAGGAAGCTACGAGCAGTACTTC
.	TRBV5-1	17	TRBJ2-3	CASSPGGGGGITDTQYF	TGCGCCAGCAGCCCCGGAGGAGGAGGCGGGATCACAGATACGCAGTATTTT
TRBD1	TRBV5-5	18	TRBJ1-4	CASSLRQGAGRANEKLFF	TGTGCCAGCAGCCTCAGACAGGGGGCTGGGAGAGCTAATGAAAAACTGTTTTTT
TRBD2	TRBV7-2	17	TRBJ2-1	CASSLAGRLAGSNEQFF	TGTGCCAGCAGCTTAGCGGGAAGGCTAGCGGGAAGCAATGAGCAGTTCTTC
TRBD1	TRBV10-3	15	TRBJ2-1	CAISEETGSHNEQFF	TGTGCCATCAGTGAGGAGACAGGGTCCCACAATGAGCAGTTCTTC
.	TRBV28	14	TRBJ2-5	CASSLRGGQETQYF	TGTGCCAGCAGTTTAAGGGGGGGCCAAGAGACCCAGTACTTC
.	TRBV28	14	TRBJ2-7	CASSLWDSSYEQYF	TGTGCCAGCAGTTTATGGGACAGCTCCTACGAGCAGTACTTC
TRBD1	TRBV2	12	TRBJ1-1	CASRQGATEAFF	TGTGCCAGTCGGCAGGGGGCGACCGAAGCTTTCTTT